This T cell receptor beta chain was observed in a study of regulatory T cells in long-lasting Graves disease. Study-wide findings and caveats: Persistent Graves' patients possessed reduced TCR diversity relative to recently diagnosed ones.

The time point here: persistent/refractory GD, antithyroid drugs over 5 years with positive TRAb. Construction of the TCR library relied on RNA isolated from PBMCs. In its sample, this clonotype was seen many times. The antigen is undetermined. CDR3 regions were amplified by Arm-PCR using iRepertoire HTBI primers to build TCR beta libraries. TCRdb re-called the multiplex PCR reads through MiXCR, storing one row per CDR3 protein. Of more than 300,000 distinct CDR3 sequences detected, 15% to 20% appear once; the ten largest clones hold just under 30%. The sample was peripheral blood mononuclear cells (PBMCs), taken when the disease was refractory, from a patient treated with antithyroid drugs. The sequence was collected from a female donor with Graves disease.

CDR3 region: CATSDRDTNSNTGELFF. The CDR3 DNA sequence: TGTGCCACCAGTGACCGGGACACCAACTCGAACACCGGGGAGCTGTTTTTT. This chain uses TRBV24-1 with TRBJ2-2; possible D gene TRBD1, 6 bases. Germline V CDR1 and CDR2: KGHDR, SFDVKD. V was shortened by 4 bases and J by 0 bases, with 14 bases between the two germline ends. The CDR3 is 17 residues long.